The source of this TCR beta chain is a study of CD8+ T cells in alopecia areata. Trimming stripped 3 bases from V and 1 base from J, with 9 bases between. CDR1 SGHDN and CDR2 FVKESK come from the germline V gene. CDR3 length: 15 residues. The sequencing template was cDNA reverse transcribed from extracted RNA. Here immunoSEQ multiplex PCR was the method, and the copy in TCRdb shows in-frame clones only, minus some. This table has more than 100,000 clones, about 50% appearing once. Stated treatment: oral pan-JAK inhibitor, 5-10 mg twice daily. The TCR sequence derives from a human donor with alopecia areata. The sample consisted of CD4+ T cells sorted from blood, taken at week 4, from a patient treated with tofacitinib. The J gene is TRBJ2-2, the V gene TRBV14; D gene ambiguous. CDR3 region: CASSQRQMNTGELFF. CDR3 DNA: TGTGCCAGCAGCCAGCGGCAGATGAACACCGGGGAGCTGTTTTTT. Full variable domain (rest looked up from reference TRBV14 and TRBJ2-2): EAGVTQFPSHSVIEKGQTVTLRCDPISGHDNLYWYRRVMGKEIKFLLHFVKESKQDESGMPNNRFLAERTGGTYSTLKVQPAELEDSGVYFCASSQRQMNTGELFFGEGSRLTVL.